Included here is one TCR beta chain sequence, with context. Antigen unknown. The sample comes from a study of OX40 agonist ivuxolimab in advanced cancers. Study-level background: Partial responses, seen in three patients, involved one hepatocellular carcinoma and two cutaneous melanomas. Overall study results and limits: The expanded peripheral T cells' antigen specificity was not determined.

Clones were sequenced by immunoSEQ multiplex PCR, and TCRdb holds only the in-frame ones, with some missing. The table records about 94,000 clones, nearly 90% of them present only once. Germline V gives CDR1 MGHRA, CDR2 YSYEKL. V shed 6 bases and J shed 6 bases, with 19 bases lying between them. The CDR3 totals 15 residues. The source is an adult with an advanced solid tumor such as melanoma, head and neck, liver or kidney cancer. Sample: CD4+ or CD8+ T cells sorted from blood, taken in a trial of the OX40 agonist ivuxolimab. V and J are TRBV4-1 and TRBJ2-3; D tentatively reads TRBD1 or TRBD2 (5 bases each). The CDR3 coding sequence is TGCGCCAGCAGGGATATAATTCGGGACGTCGATACGCAGTATTTT. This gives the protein CASRDIIRDVDTQYF.